A selection of T cell receptor beta chains follows, all from one sample in a study of response to subunit inactivated influenza vaccine. TCRdb processed the RT-PCR reads anew with MiXCR; each CDR3 protein has one entry. Seen here are approximately 530,000 distinct CDR3 sequences, about 8% observed once, and the top ten hold roughly 13%. The sequencing used PBMCs from blood, collected 23 to 25 months after vaccination. All receptors come from a man aged 45 to 70 who received an inactivated influenza vaccine. CDR3s include the opening cysteine and the closing phenylalanine or tryptophan. The D gene is left open where the match is weak. The size entry is marked missing in some rows and otherwise reads once, few, many or a size class.

length,size,V,D,J,DNA,CDR3
16,few,TRBV6-5,TRBD1,TRBJ2-1,TGTGCCAGCAGTTACGGAAACAGGGGGCCCTACAATGAGCAGTTCTTC,CASSYGNRGPYNEQFF
12,few,TRBV10-3,-,TRBJ2-7,TGTGCCATCAGTGAGTTCGGCTACGAGCAGTACTTC,CAISEFGYEQYF
16,-,TRBV6-1,-,TRBJ1-2,TGTGCCAGCAGTGGAATAGGGACCCAGCGCCCCTATGGCTACACCTTC,CASSGIGTQRPYGYTF
14,-,TRBV5-1,TRBD2,TRBJ2-7,TGCGCCAGCAGCTTGGTTAGCGGGGCAAACGAGCAGTACTTC,CASSLVSGANEQYF
15,many,TRBV18,TRBD1,TRBJ2-5,TGTGCCAGCTCACCCCTGACAGGGGGGCAAGAGACCCAGTACTTC,CASSPLTGGQETQYF
14,few,TRBV12-3/TRBV12-4,-,TRBJ2-7,TGTGCCAGCAGTCGCAGCGGGCACCCCTACGAGCAGTACTTC,CASSRSGHPYEQYF
16,many,TRBV7-6,TRBD2,TRBJ2-7,TGTGCCAGCAGCTTACTAGCGGGAGGATCCTCCGCCGAGCAGTACTTC,CASSLLAGGSSAEQYF
18,-,TRBV10-3,-,TRBJ1-5,TGTGCCATCAGTCAGACCTACAGGGTACAGGATAGCGATCAGCCCCAGCATTTT,CAISQTYRVQDSDQPQHF
14,few,TRBV20-1,-,TRBJ1-2,TGCAGTGCTAGCACCACCCGGGGGGATTATGGCTACACCTTC,CSASTTRGDYGYTF
16,many,TRBV10-3,TRBD2,TRBJ2-5,TGTGCCATCAGTGAGTCGGTTAATAGCGGGTATGAGACCCAGTACTTC,CAISESVNSGYETQYF
18,many,TRBV18,TRBD1,TRBJ2-1,TGTGCCAGCTCACCACTAGGGGGCGGACGGGCCTACTACAATGAGCAGTTCTTC,CASSPLGGGRAYYNEQFF
12,-,TRBV4-1,-,TRBJ1-4,TGCGCCAGCAGCCTCAATGACAAAAAACTGTTTTTT,CASSLNDKKLFF
16,-,TRBV9,-,TRBJ2-1,TGTGCCAGCAGCGTAGGATTACAGGTCCCCTACAATGAGCAGTTCTTC,CASSVGLQVPYNEQFF
14,few,TRBV20-1,-,TRBJ2-3,TGCAGTGCTACGGGGACAATCCTTACAGATACGCAGTATTTT,CSATGTILTDTQYF
15,many,TRBV5-1,-,TRBJ2-2,TGCGCCAGCAAACCCGCAGCAACGAACACCGGGGAGCTGTTTTTT,CASKPAATNTGELFF
13,many,TRBV4-1,-,TRBJ1-6,TGCGCCAGCAGCCAAGACCTCCTTCCACCCCTCCACTTT,CASSQDLLPPLHF